These 18 T cell receptor beta chains came from one sample sequenced in a study of PD-L1 blockade in urothelial cancer. Described time point: pretreatment peripheral blood. Method: immunoSEQ multiplex PCR; TCRdb's copy keeps in-frame clones and lacks some. This table holds more than 55,000 clones, approximately 80% found once. Here the sequenced sample was PBMCs, taken around atezolizumab (anti-PD-L1) treatment. The receptors were sampled from a man aged 65-85 years with urothelial cancer.

The chain uses TRBV27 and TRBJ2-7; 9 nucleotides agree with TRBD2. The CDR3 spans 15 residues. The junction had 9 bases not matched to a gene; V was cut back by 5 bases and J by 4 bases. Germline-derived CDR1 and CDR2 are MNHEY and SMNVEV (reference sequence). CDR3 sequence reads: CASSPLWSGGYEQYF. The CDR3 nucleotides are TGTGCCAGCAGTCCCTTATGGAGCGGGGGGTACGAGCAGTACTTC.

This chain links TRBV15 with TRBJ1-4, with 9 nucleotides matching TRBD1. CDR1 is LNHNV, CDR2 YYDKDF, per germline (reference sequence). The CDR3 runs 20 residues. V trimming: 5 bases; J trimming: 0 bases; junction bases outside the gene matches: 16. This CDR3 reads CATSGYSGQGKYATNEKLFF. For the CDR3, the DNA is TGTGCCACCAGCGGTTATAGCGGACAGGGGAAGTATGCAACTAATGAAAAACTGTTTTTT.

The chain uses TRBV6-5 and TRBJ2-7; 7 bases map to TRBD1. CDR3 length equals 15 residues. The V gene end was trimmed by 0 bases and the J gene end by 4 bases; junction bases not matched to a gene: 6. Germline V gene sequence: CDR1 MNHEY, CDR2 SVGAGI. The CDR3 DNA is TGTGCCAGCAGTTACTCTAGGGGGACAGCTTACGAGCAGTACTTC. It is translated as CASSYSRGTAYEQYF.

The chain joins TRBV19 to TRBJ1-3; 8 nucleotides match TRBD1. This CDR3 has 16 residues. Germline trimming cut 2 bases from V and 2 bases from J; bases unmatched to any gene: 5. The germline V gene encodes CDR1 LNHDA and CDR2 SQIVND (reference sequence). CDR3: CASSIRSRGPGNTIYF. The CDR3 DNA is TGTGCCAGTAGTATAAGGTCCAGGGGGCCTGGAAACACCATATATTTT.

V usage is TRBV28 and J usage is TRBJ2-1, with D maybe TRBD2 (6 bases). CDR3 length: 14 residues. The germline V gene encodes CDR1 MDHEN and CDR2 SYDVKM. V was cut by 5 bases and J by 4 bases, with 12 bases left in between. This CDR3 is CASSPSGGYNEQFF. Written as DNA, the CDR3 is TGTGCCAGCAGTCCGAGTGGGGGGTACAATGAGCAGTTCTTC. Full variable domain (outside the CDR3, taken from reference TRBV28 and TRBJ2-1): DVKVTQSSRYLVKRTGEKVFLECVQDMDHENMFWYRQDPGLGLRLIYFSYDVKMKEKGDIPEGYSVSREKKERFSLILESASTNQTSMYLCASSPSGGYNEQFFGPGTRLTVL.

The chain uses TRBV5-4 and TRBJ1-1; 7 bases map to TRBD1. Germline V gene sequence: CDR1 SGHNT, CDR2 YYREEE (reference sequence). There are 13 residues in the CDR3. J gave up 2 bases and V 4 bases, and 2 bases lay outside the gene matches. The CDR3 bases are TGTGCCAGCAGCCGACAGGGAAACACTGAAGCTTTCTTT. This gives the protein CASSRQGNTEAFF.

This clone was seen only once. The V gene is TRBV4-3, the J gene TRBJ2-2, with D uncertain. The CDR3 totals 13 residues. V gave up 4 bases and J gave up 6 bases, with 9 bases separating them. The germline gives CDR1 LGHNA, CDR2 YSLEER. CDR3 in amino acids: CASSPVMSGELFF. As DNA, the CDR3 is TGCGCCAGCAGCCCGGTTATGTCCGGGGAGCTGTTTTTT.

The genes are TRBV28 and TRBJ2-7, with 9 positions matching TRBD1. Germline lookup yields CDR1 MDHEN and CDR2 SYDVKM. The CDR3 consists of 14 residues. J gave up 7 bases and V 6 bases, and 10 bases lay outside the gene matches. CDR3 sequence (DNA): TGTGCCAGCAGATCGAACAGGGGGCCTGGAGAGCAGTACTTC. This gives the protein CASRSNRGPGEQYF.

This chain links TRBV6-6 with TRBJ2-7; TRBD2 matches at 8 bases. CDR3 length: 12 residues. Trimming took 7 bases from V and 4 from J; bases not matched to a gene: 3. CDR1 MNHNY and CDR2 SVGAGI come from the germline V gene (reference sequence). CDR3 in DNA: TGTGCCAGCACCGGGGGGGCATACGAGCAGTACTTC. Its translation: CASTGGAYEQYF.

The CDR3, as DNA: TGTGCCAGCTCACCGCCCGGCAGGGTTGGTGAGACCCAGTACTTC. The encoded protein is CASSPPGRVGETQYF. The chain links TRBV18 to TRBJ2-5; tentatively, D is TRBD1 (5 bases). CDR3 length equals 15 residues. Germline V CDR1 and CDR2: KGHSH, LQKENI. V shed 3 bases and J shed 5 bases, with 16 bases lying between them.

The V and J genes are TRBV19 and TRBJ1-1, with D uncertain. Germline CDR1 LNHDA, CDR2 SQIVND (reference sequence). Deletions cut 5 bases from V and 0 bases from J, with 13 bases between. The CDR3 sequence is 15 residues long. This CDR3 reads CASSQRFRMNTEAFF. CDR3 sequence (DNA): TGTGCCAGTAGTCAGCGGTTTAGGATGAACACTGAAGCTTTCTTT.

This clone was counted only a few times. The chain is built from TRBV5-6 and TRBJ2-7; no firm D call. CDR3 length: 13 residues. Per germline, CDR1 SGHDT and CDR2 YYEEEE. V was cut by 1 base and J by 1 base, with 6 bases left in between. CDR3 sequence reads: CASSLLQSYEQYF. The CDR3, as DNA: TGTGCCAGCAGCTTGCTCCAGTCCTACGAGCAGTACTTC.

The rearrangement links TRBV28 to TRBJ2-6, with TRBD2 matching over 15 bases. Germline CDR1 and CDR2: MDHEN and SYDVKM. There are 19 residues in the CDR3. J gave up 1 base and V 2 bases, and 3 bases lay outside the gene matches. CDR3 nucleotides: TGTGCCAGCAGTTTACGGACTAGCGGGGGGGGGTCTGGGGCCAACGTCCTGACTTTC. Protein: CASSLRTSGGGSGANVLTF.

The rearrangement links TRBV18 to TRBJ1-2; 10 bases match TRBD1. This CDR3 spans 15 amino acids. CDR1 and CDR2 from the germline V gene are KGHSH and LQKENI. Unmatched junction bases numbered 6, after V lost 0 bases and J lost 8 bases. CDR3 coding DNA: TGTGCCAGCTCACCACCGGGGACAGGGGCAGACGGCTACACCTTC. Its protein is CASSPPGTGADGYTF.

This chain's CDR3 is CASSRRRLAGEMFRGQYF. CDR3 coding DNA: TGTGCCAGCAGCCGCCGAAGACTAGCGGGAGAGATGTTCCGAGGGCAGTACTTC. V gene TRBV13 combines with J gene TRBJ2-7, with 12 nucleotides matching TRBD2. The CDR3 extends over 18 amino acids. Germline-derived CDR1 and CDR2 are PRHDT and FYEKMQ (reference sequence). After removal of 5 bases from V and 9 bases from J, the junction contained 20 bases not matched to a gene. The full variable domain, with the rest looked up from reference TRBV13 and TRBJ2-7, is AAGVIQSPRHLIKEKRETATLKCYPIPRHDTVYWYQQGPGQDPQFLISFYEKMQSDKGSIPDRFSAQQFSDYHSELNMSSLELGDSALYFCASSRRRLAGEMFRGQYFGPGTRLTVT.

This chain uses TRBV6-5 with TRBJ2-1, with 9 bases that match TRBD2. The CDR3 contains 15 residues. The trim removed 5 bases at V and 6 bases at J, leaving 8 bases unmatched. The germline V gene encodes CDR1 MNHEY and CDR2 SVGAGI. Written as DNA, the CDR3 is TGTGCCAGCAGTCAGACTAGCGGTAACCTCAATGAGCAGTTCTTC. It yields the protein CASSQTSGNLNEQFF.

The J gene is TRBJ2-7, the V gene TRBV5-1; 8 positions agree with TRBD2. CDR3 length: 12 residues. After removal of 1 base from V and 7 bases from J, the junction contained 1 base not matched to a gene. CDR1 and CDR2 (germline): SGHRS, YFSETQ. DNA for the CDR3: TGCGCCAGCAGCTTGAAGCGGGAGGAGCAGTACTTC. Encoded protein: CASSLKREEQYF.

This clone was recorded only once. The chain couples TRBV7-2 to TRBJ1-3, with TRBD1 identical over 7 bases. CDR1 and CDR2 (germline): SGHTA, FQGNSA. With 5 bases clipped from V and 4 bases from J, the junction kept 11 bases outside the gene matches. This CDR3 has 16 residues. For the CDR3, the DNA is TGTGCCAGCAGCCCTAGACAGGGAATCGGCGGAAACACCATATATTTT. Translation gives CASSPRQGIGGNTIYF.